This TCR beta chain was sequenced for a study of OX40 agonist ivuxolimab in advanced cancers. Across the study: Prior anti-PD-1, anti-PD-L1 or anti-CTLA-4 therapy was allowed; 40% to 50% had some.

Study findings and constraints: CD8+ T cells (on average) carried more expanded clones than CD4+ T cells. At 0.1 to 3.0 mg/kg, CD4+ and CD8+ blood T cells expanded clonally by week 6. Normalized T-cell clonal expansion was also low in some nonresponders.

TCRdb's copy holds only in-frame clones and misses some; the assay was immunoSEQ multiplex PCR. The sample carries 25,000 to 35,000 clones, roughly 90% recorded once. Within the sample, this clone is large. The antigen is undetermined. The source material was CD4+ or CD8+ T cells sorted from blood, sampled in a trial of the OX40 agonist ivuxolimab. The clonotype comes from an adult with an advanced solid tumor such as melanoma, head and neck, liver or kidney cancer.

The CDR3 sequence is CASSLARDGAYEQYF. The CDR3 DNA sequence: TGTGCCAGCAGCTTAGCTCGGGACGGAGCCTACGAGCAGTACTTC. The V and J genes are TRBV11-1 and TRBJ2-7, with D perhaps assigned TRBD1 or TRBD2 (5 bases each). The germline gives CDR1 SGHAT, CDR2 FQDESV (reference sequence). The CDR3 contains 15 residues. Between the trimmed V and J ends, which lost 0 bases and 2 bases, there was a span of 11 bases.